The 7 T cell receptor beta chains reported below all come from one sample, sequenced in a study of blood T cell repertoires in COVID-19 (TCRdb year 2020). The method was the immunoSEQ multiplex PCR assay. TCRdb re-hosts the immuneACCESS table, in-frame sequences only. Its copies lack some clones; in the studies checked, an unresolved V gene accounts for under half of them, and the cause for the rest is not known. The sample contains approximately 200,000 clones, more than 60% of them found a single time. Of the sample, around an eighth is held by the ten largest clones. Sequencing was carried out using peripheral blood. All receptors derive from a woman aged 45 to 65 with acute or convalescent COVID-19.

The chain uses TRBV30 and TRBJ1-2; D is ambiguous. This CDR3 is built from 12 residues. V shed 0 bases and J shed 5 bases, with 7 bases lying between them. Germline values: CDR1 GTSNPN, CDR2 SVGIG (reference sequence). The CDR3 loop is CAWSVVAYGYTF. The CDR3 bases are TGTGCCTGGAGTGTAGTTGCGTATGGCTACACCTTC.

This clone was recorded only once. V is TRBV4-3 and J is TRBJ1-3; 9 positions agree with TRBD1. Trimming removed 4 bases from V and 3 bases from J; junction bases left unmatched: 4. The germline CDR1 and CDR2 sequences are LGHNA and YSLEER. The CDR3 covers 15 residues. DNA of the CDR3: TGCGCCAGCAGCCCCGACAGGGGGTTTGGAAACACCATATATTTT. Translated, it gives CASSPDRGFGNTIYF.

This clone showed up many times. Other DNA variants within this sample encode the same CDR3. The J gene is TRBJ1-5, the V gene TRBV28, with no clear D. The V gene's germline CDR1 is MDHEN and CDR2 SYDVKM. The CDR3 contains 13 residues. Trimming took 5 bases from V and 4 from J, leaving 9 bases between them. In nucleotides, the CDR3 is TGTGCCAGCAGTGAGGTCGGAAATCAGCCCCAGCATTTT. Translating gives CASSEVGNQPQHF.

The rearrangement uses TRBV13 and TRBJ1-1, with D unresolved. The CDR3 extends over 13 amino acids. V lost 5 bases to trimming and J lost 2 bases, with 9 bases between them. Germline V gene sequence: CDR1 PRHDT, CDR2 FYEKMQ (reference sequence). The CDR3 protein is CASSDRGNTEAFF. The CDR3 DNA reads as TGTGCCAGCAGCGACCGGGGTAACACTGAAGCTTTCTTT.

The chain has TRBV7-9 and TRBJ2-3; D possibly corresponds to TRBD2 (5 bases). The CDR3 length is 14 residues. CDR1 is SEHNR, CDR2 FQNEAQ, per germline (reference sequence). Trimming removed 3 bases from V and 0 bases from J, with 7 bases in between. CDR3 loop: CASSFGGSTDTQYF. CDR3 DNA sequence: TGTGCCAGCAGCTTCGGCGGGAGCACAGATACGCAGTATTTT.

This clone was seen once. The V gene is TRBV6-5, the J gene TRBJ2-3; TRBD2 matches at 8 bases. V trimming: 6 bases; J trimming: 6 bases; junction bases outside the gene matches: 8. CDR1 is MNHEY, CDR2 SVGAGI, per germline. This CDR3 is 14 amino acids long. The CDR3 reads CASRWGTRVDTQYF. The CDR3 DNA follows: TGTGCCAGCAGGTGGGGGACTAGAGTTGATACGCAGTATTTT.

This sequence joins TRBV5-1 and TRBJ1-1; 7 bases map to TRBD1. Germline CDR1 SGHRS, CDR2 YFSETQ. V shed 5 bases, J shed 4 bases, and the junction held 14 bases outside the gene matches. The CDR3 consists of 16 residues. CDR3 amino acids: CASSTGTAGGGTEAFF. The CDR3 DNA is TGCGCCAGCAGTACCGGGACAGCCGGAGGGGGCACTGAAGCTTTCTTT. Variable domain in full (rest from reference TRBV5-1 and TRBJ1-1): KAGVTQTPRYLIKTRGQQVTLSCSPISGHRSVSWYQQTPGQGLQFLFEYFSETQRNKGNFPGRFSGRQFSNSRSEMNVSTLELGDSALYLCASSTGTAGGGTEAFFGQGTRLTVV.